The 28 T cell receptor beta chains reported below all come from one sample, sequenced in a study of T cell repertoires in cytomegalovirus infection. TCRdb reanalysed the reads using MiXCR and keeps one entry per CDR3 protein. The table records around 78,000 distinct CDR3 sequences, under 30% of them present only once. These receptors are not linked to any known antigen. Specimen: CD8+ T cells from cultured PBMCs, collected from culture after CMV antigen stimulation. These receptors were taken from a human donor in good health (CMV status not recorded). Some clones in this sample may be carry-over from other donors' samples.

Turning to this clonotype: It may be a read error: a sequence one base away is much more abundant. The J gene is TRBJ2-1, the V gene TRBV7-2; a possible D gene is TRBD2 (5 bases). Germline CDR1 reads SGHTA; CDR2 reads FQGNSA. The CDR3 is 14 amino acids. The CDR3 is CVSSFGGSVYEQFF. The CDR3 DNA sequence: TGTGTCAGCAGCTTCGGTGGGAGTGTCTATGAGCAGTTCTTC.

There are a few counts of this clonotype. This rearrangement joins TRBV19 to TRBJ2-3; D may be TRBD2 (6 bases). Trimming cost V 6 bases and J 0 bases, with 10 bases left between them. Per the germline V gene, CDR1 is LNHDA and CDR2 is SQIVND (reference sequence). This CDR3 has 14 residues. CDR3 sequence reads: CASSSGRSTDTQYF. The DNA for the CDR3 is TGTGCCAGTAGCAGCGGGCGAAGCACAGATACGCAGTATTTT.

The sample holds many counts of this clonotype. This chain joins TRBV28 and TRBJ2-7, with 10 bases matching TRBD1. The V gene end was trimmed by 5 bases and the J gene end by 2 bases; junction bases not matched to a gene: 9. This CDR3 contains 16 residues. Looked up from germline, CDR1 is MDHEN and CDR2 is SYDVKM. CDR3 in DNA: TGTGCCAGCAGTCCGCAGACAGGGGGCGTAACCTACGAGCAGTACTTC. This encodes CASSPQTGGVTYEQYF.

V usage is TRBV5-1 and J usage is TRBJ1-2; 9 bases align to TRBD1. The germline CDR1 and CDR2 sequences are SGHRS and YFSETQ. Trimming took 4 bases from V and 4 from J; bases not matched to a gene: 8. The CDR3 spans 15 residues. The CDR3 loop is CASSGTGKGGYGYTF. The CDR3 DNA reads TGCGCCAGCAGCGGGACAGGGAAGGGAGGCTATGGCTACACCTTC.

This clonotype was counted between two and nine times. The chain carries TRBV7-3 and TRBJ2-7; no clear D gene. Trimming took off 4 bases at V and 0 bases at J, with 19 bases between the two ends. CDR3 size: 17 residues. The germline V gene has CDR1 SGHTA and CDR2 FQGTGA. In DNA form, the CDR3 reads TGTGCCAGCAGCTGCCCCCTGGCAGGAGAACCCTCCTACGAGCAGTACTTC. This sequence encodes CASSCPLAGEPSYEQYF.

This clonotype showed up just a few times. CDR3 nucleotide sequence: TGCAGTGCTGAGGACCTTTACACCGGGGAGCTGTTTTTT. Translated: CSAEDLYTGELFF. J is TRBJ2-2 and V is TRBV20-1, with D unclear. CDR3 length: 13 amino acids. Between the trimmed V and J ends, which lost 5 bases and 3 bases, there was a span of 10 bases. Germline assignment: CDR1 DFQATT and CDR2 SNEGSKA (reference sequence).

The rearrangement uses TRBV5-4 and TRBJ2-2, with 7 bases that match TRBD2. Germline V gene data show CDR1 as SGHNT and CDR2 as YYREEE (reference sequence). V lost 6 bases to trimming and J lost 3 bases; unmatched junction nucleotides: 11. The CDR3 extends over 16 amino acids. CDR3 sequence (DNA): TGTGCCAGCACCTGGCGGCGGGAGTTGGACACCGGGGAGCTGTTTTTT. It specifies CASTWRRELDTGELFF.

CDR3 sequence (DNA): TGTGCCAGCAGTTTGGTCACTGGGGGGGGCTACGAGCAGTACTTC. Protein product: CASSLVTGGGYEQYF. The chain employs TRBV27 and TRBJ2-7, with 7 bases fitting TRBD2. Germline V gene lookup returns CDR1 MNHEY and CDR2 SMNVEV (reference sequence). The CDR3 has 15 amino acids. Trimming removed 3 bases from V and 3 bases from J; junction bases left unmatched: 8.

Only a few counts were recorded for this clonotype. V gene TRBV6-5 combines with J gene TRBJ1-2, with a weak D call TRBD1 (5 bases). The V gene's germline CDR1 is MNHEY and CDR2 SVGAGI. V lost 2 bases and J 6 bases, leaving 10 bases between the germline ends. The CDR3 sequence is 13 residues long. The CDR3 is CASSYEGRDGYTF. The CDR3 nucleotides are TGTGCCAGCAGTTACGAGGGGCGGGATGGCTACACCTTC.

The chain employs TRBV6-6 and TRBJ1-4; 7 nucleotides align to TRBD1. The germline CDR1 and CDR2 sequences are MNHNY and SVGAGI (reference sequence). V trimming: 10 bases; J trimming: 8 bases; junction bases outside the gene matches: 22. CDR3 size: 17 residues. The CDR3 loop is CATGGRTGWSLEEKLFF. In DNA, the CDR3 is TGTGCCACCGGAGGGCGGACAGGTTGGAGTCTCGAGGAAAAACTGTTTTTT.

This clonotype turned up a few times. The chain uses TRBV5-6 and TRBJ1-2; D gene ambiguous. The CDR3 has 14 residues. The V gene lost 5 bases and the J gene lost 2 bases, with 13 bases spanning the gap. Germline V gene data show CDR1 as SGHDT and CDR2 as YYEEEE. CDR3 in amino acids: CASRYTTQNYGYTF. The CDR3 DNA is TGTGCCAGCAGATATACCACTCAGAACTATGGCTACACCTTC.

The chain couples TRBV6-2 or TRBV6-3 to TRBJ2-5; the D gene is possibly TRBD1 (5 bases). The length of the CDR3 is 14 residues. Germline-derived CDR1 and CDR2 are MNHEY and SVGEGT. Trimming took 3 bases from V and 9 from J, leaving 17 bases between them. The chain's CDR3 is CASSYSSVPRAQYF. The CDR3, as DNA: TGTGCCAGCAGTTATTCTTCGGTACCCAGGGCCCAGTACTTC.

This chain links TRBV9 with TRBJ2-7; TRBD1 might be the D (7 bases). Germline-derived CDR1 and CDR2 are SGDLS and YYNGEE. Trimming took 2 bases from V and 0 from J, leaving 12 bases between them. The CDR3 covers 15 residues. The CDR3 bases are TGTGCCAGCAGCGTTACGGGGGACAGCTCCTACGAGCAGTACTTC. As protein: CASSVTGDSSYEQYF. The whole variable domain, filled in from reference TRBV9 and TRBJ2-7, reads DSGVTQTPKHLITATGQRVTLRCSPRSGDLSVYWYQQSLDQGLQFLIQYYNGEERAKGNILERFSAQQFPDLHSELNLSSLELGDSALYFCASSVTGDSSYEQYFGPGTRLTVT.

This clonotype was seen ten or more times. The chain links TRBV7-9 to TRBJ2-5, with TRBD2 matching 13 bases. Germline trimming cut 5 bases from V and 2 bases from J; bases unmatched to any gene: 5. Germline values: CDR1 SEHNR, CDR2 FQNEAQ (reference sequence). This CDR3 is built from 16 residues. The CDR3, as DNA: TGTGCCAGCAGCGTCGGGACTAGCGGGAAGCAAGAGACCCAGTACTTC. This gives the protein CASSVGTSGKQETQYF. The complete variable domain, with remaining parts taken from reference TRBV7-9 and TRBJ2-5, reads DTGVSQNPRHKITKRGQNVTFRCDPISEHNRLYWYRQTLGQGPEFLTYFQNEAQLEKSRLLSDRFSAERPKGSFSTLEIQRTEQGDSAMYLCASSVGTSGKQETQYFGPGTRLLVL.

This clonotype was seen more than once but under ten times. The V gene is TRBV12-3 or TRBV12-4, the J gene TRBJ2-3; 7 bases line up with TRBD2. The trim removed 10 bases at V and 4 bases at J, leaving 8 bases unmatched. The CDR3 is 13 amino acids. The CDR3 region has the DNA TGTGCCACCGGTGGGGGGGGGGCAGATACGCAGTATTTT. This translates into CATGGGGADTQYF.

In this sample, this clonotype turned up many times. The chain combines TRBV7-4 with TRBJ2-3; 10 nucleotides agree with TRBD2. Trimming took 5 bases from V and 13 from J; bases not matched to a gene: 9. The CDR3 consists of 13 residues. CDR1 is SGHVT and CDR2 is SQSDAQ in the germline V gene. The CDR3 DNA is TGTGCCAGCAGCCTAAGAGGACTAGCGGAAAAGTATTTT. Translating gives CASSLRGLAEKYF.

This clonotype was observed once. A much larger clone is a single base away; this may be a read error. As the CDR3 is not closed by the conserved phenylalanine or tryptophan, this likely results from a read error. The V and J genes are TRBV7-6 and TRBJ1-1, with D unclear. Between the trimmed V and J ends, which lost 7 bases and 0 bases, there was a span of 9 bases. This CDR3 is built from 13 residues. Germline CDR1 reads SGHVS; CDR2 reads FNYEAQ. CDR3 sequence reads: CASKLSMNTEAFY. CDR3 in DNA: TGTGCCAGCAAGCTCAGCATGAACACTGAAGCTTTCTAT.

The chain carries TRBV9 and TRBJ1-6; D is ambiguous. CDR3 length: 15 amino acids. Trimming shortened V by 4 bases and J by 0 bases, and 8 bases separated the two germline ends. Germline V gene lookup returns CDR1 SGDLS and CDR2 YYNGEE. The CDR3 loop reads CASSRSSSYNSPLHF. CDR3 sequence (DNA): TGTGCCAGCAGCCGATCGAGCTCCTATAATTCACCCCTCCACTTT.

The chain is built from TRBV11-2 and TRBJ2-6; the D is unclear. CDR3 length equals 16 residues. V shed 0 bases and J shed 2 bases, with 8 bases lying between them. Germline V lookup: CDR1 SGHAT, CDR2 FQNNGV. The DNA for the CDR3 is TGTGCCAGCAGCTTAGATACCTTTACTGGGGCCAACGTCCTGACTTTC. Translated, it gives CASSLDTFTGANVLTF. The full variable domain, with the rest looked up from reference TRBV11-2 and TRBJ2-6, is EAGVAQSPRYKIIEKRQSVAFWCNPISGHATLYWYQQILGQGPKLLIQFQNNGVVDDSQLPKDRFSAERLKGVDSTLKIQPAKLEDSAVYLCASSLDTFTGANVLTFGAGSRLTVL.

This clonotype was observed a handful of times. The CDR3 nucleotides read TGTGCCAGCAGCGAACAGGGTCGTACAGATACGCAGTATTTT. This sequence encodes CASSEQGRTDTQYF. The rearrangement uses TRBV9 and TRBJ2-3; possible D gene TRBD1, 6 bases. This CDR3 contains 14 residues. Germline CDR1 SGDLS, CDR2 YYNGEE. The V gene lost 3 bases and the J gene lost 3 bases, with 11 bases spanning the gap.

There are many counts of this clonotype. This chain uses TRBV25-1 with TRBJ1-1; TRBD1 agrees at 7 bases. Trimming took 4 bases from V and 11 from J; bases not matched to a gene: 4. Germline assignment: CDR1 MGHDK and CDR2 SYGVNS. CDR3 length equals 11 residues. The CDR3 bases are TGTGCCAGCAGTGGAGGGGGCGAGGCTTTCTTT. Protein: CASSGGGEAFF.

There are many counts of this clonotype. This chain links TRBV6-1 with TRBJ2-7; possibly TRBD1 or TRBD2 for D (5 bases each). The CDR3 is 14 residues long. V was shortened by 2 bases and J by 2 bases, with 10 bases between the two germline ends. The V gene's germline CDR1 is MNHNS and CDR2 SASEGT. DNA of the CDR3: TGTGCCAGCAGTGAATGGCCGGGGCCCTACGAGCAGTACTTC. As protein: CASSEWPGPYEQYF.

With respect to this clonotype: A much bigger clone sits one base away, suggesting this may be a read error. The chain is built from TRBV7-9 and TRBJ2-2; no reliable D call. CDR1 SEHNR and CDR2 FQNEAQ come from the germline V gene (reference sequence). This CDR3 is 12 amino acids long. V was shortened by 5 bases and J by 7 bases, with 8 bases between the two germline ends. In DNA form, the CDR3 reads TGTGCCAGCAGCCTCTCTGACGGGGAGCTGTTTTTT. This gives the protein CASSLSDGELFF. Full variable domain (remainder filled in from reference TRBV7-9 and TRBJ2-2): DTGVSQNPRHKITKRGQNVTFRCDPISEHNRLYWYRQTLGQGPEFLTYFQNEAQLEKSRLLSDRFSAERPKGSFSTLEIQRTEQGDSAMYLCASSLSDGELFFGEGSRLTVL.

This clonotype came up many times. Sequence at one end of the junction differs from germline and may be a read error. Written as DNA, the CDR3 is TGTGCCAGCAGCTTAGGGAATGAGCAGTTCTTC. It yields the protein CASSLGNEQFF. The chain is built from TRBV5-1 and TRBJ2-1; D is uncertain. Germline V gene lookup returns CDR1 SGHRS and CDR2 YFSETQ. The CDR3 covers 11 residues.

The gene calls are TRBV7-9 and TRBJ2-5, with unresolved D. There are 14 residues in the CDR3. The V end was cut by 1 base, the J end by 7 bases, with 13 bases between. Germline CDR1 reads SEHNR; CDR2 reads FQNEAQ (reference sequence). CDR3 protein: CASSLVSGLGTQYF. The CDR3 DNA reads TGTGCCAGCAGCTTAGTCTCGGGTTTGGGGACCCAGTACTTC.

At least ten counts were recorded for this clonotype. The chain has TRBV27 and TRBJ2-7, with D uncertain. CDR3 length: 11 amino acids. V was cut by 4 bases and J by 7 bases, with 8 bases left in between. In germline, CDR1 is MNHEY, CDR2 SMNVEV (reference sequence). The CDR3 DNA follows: TGTGCCAGCAGTTCCCCAGTGGAGCAGTACTTC. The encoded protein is CASSSPVEQYF.

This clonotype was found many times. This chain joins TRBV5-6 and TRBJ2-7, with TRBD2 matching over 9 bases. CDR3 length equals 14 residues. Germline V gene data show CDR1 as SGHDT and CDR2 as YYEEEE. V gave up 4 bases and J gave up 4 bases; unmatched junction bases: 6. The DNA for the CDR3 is TGTGCCAGCAGCCCCGGGACTAGCCCATACGAGCAGTACTTC. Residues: CASSPGTSPYEQYF.

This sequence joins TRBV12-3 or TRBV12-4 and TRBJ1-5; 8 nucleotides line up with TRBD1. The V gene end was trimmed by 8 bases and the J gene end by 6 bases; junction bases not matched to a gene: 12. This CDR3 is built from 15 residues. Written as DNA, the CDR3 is TGTGCCAGCGTCCGTAGGACAGGGTGGTGTCAGCCCCAGCATTTT. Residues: CASVRRTGWCQPQHF.